A selection of T cell receptor beta chains follows, all from one sample in a study of early T cells in non-severe SARS-CoV-2 infection. TCRdb reanalysed the 5' RACE reads using MiXCR and keeps one entry per CDR3 protein. The sample has tens of thousands of distinct CDR3 sequences; roughly 11% are singletons. The source material was whole blood. Source of these receptors: an adult who was a healthcare worker with PCR-confirmed SARS-CoV-2 infection or an uninfected control (not recorded which). Each CDR3 is given with its conserved first and last residue. A D gene is named only where the DNA matches it firmly. The size of a clone is reported for some rows only, either as once, few or many, or as a class for expanded clones.

len,abundance,j_gene,d_gene,v_gene,CDR3nt,CDR3aa
14,many,TRBJ2-5,TRBD2,TRBV10-3,TGTGCCATCAGTGACTGGCGGGAGAAAGAGACCCAGTACTTC,CAISDWREKETQYF
15,few,TRBJ2-1,TRBD2,TRBV5-1,TGCGCCAGCTCCCCCGGGACTAGTGGGAGCAATGAGCAGTTCTTC,CASSPGTSGSNEQFF
13,few,TRBJ1-1,NA,TRBV7-9,TGTGCCAGCAGCTTAATGGGGGATACTGAAGCTTTCTTT,CASSLMGDTEAFF
14,many,TRBJ1-4,NA,TRBV7-2,TGTGCCAGCAGCTCCCCCACTGGGCATGAAAAACTGTTTTTT,CASSSPTGHEKLFF
15,many,TRBJ2-7,NA,TRBV24-1,TGTGCCACCAGTGAGGCCGGGACACCCTCCTACGAGCAGTACTTC,CATSEAGTPSYEQYF
15,NA,TRBJ1-4,TRBD1,TRBV27,TGTGCCAGCAGCCGCACAGGGGCAACTAATGAAAAACTGTTTTTT,CASSRTGATNEKLFF
13,many,TRBJ1-1,NA,TRBV7-2,TGTGCCAGCAGCTTAGCGGGGCTCTCTGAAGCTTTCTTT,CASSLAGLSEAFF
15,NA,TRBJ2-4,TRBD2,TRBV7-9,TGTGCCAGCAGCGAGAGGGAGGGTGCCAAAAACATTCAGTACTTC,CASSEREGAKNIQYF
13,few,TRBJ1-2,TRBD1,TRBV11-1,TGTGCCAGCAGCTCCGGACAGGGCTATGGCTACACCTTC,CASSSGQGYGYTF
14,few,TRBJ1-5,TRBD1,TRBV2,TGTGCCAGCAGCCCCTGGACAGGTCGACAGCCCCAGCATTTT,CASSPWTGRQPQHF
14,few,TRBJ1-5,NA,TRBV5-1,TGCGCCAGCAGCTTGGGGGTTGGCAATCAGCCCCAGCATTTT,CASSLGVGNQPQHF
13,NA,TRBJ1-4,TRBD1,TRBV6-6,TGTGCCAGCATACAGGGGGCGGAGGAAAAACTGTTTTTT,CASIQGAEEKLFF
13,many,TRBJ1-3,NA,TRBV24-1,TGTGCCACCCTCGGAGGGCCGGGAAACACCATATATTTT,CATLGGPGNTIYF
11,few,TRBJ2-7,NA,TRBV29-1,TGCAGCGTTGGGGACACGCTCGAGCAGTACTTC,CSVGDTLEQYF
15,many,TRBJ1-1,TRBD1,TRBV2,TGTGCCAGCAGCGGGGACAGGGCTACCGCGGGTGGAGCTTTCTTT,CASSGDRATAGGAFF
12,NA,TRBJ2-1,NA,TRBV5-5,TGTGCCAGCAGCTTGTTGTACAATGAGCAGTTCTTC,CASSLLYNEQFF
14,NA,TRBJ2-7,TRBD1,TRBV18,TGTGCCAGCTCGGGGGACAGACTCTCCTACGAGCAGTACTTC,CASSGDRLSYEQYF
14,few,TRBJ1-3,NA,TRBV29-1,TGCAGCGTTGAGACAGGAGCCTCTGGAAACACCATATATTTT,CSVETGASGNTIYF
14,medium-sized,TRBJ2-3,NA,TRBV11-2,TGTGCCAGCAGCTTAGCCATCCGCCCAGATACGCAGTATTTT,CASSLAIRPDTQYF
16,few,TRBJ1-1,NA,TRBV5-1,TGCGCCAGCAGCTTGACGGTAGTCAGGGGGAACACTGAAGCTTTCTTT,CASSLTVVRGNTEAFF
16,many,TRBJ2-2,NA,TRBV20-1,TGCAGTGCTATTACGCTTCGGCCTGACGACACCGGGGAGCTGTTTTTT,CSAITLRPDDTGELFF
16,few,TRBJ1-1,TRBD1,TRBV6-5,TGTGCCAGCAGTTACTCTCGGACAGGGGGCCGGACTGAAGCTTTCTTT,CASSYSRTGGRTEAFF
16,few,TRBJ2-3,NA,TRBV21-1,TGTGCCAGCAGCAAAGAAGCCCAGGGGGAAATAGATACGCAGTATTTT,CASSKEAQGEIDTQYF
15,many,TRBJ2-5,TRBD2,TRBV7-6,TGTGCCAGCAGCTTAGGAGCGGGGGGCCAAGAGACCCAGTACTTC,CASSLGAGGQETQYF
14,NA,TRBJ2-3,TRBD1,TRBV20-1,TGCAGTTACCTTGGGACAGGGGTTTTCGATACGCAGTATTTT,CSYLGTGVFDTQYF
15,NA,TRBJ2-3,NA,TRBV6-5,TGTGCCAGCAGTTACTCGGGAAGATTAGGGGATACGCAGTATTTT,CASSYSGRLGDTQYF